This TCR beta chain was sequenced for a study of T cell responses to AZD1222 COVID-19 vaccine listed by TCRdb under 2021. With respect to the entire study: Because spike-specific TCR depth and breadth did not differ between the two schedules, AZD1222 recipients who got a second dose at roughly 4 weeks were pooled with those who got a second dose at roughly 12 weeks. A total of just over 230 trial participants underwent TCR sequencing, of whom some 200 had received two doses of AZD1222 and approximately 26 had received two doses of the MenACWY control vaccine. Trial participants were enrolled by age into 18-55, 56-69 and 70-plus year subgroups, with about 150, 28 and 57 TCR-sequenced participants respectively. The paper as a whole reports these results and caveats: Conclusions about previously exposed vaccinees are limited, since just six or seven AZD1222 recipients were seropositive for SARS-CoV-2 at baseline. After two AZD1222 doses, both the breadth and the depth of spike-specific TCRs were significantly higher than at day 0 and than in MenACWY recipients. Because no day 14 peak-response samples were available, repertoires were characterized only after the peak T cell response. The whole spike protein was spanned by vaccine-associated CD4 TCRs, and dominant responses were seen in regions 160-218 and 743-854. Reportedly, close to half of the unique spike-specific TCRs recognized epitopes lying outside the regions that are mutated in the B.1.351 and B.1.1.7 variants. Most participants were white British and females outnumbered males, and the authors suggested that clonal diversity may have been underestimated. In the small 56-69-year group, the increase in depth fell short of significance, most likely because of low power.

Notes on this clone: Its antigen remains unidentified. The record has no base qualities; no much larger clone is one base away.

Reading from cysteine to phenylalanine, the CDR3 counts 15 amino acids. Kept here is only the CDR3 DNA, which spans 45 bases and is read in frame from base 1. According to the germline V gene, CDR1 reads MNHNS and CDR2 reads SASEGT. The germline V and J ends show losses of 3 bases and 4 bases respectively, and no gene match explains 4 bases of the junction. The time point label here, explained by the study, means: baseline before first vaccination. Vaccinee samples were obtained from the UK trials COV001 and COV002, which included a single-blind randomized controlled phase 2/3 trial of AZD1222 (ChAdOx1 nCoV-19) in healthy adults. Trial participant PBMC samples were collected at day 0 and day 28 after the second dose for TCRbeta chain sequencing. The CDR3 regions of human TCRbeta chains were subjected to immunosequencing. The study's own analysis went as follows. TCRs in the repertoires were compared against a reference library of SARS-CoV-2-specific TCRs that had been generated with the MIRA antigen-specificity platform. Breadth was defined as the fraction of unique TCRs that were SARS-CoV-2-associated, and depth was defined as the fraction of total T cells that were SARS-CoV-2-associated. Using the MIRA data, each spike-specific TCR was assigned both to the spike region to which the TCR was reactive and to a CD4 or CD8 class. Log10-transformed breadth and depth values were compared by one-way ANOVA with Sidak's multiple comparisons tests. In TCRdb, the immuneACCESS table is reduced to in-frame sequences with V and J assigned. These tables do not hold every clone; where another copy was compared, an unresolved V gene accounts for under half, and the others remain unexplained. The V and J calls and clone size come from that table; D and trimming were worked out from the DNA. This sample lists 120,000 or so clones; about 90% were detected once. Of the sample, approximately 1.5% falls within the top ten clones.

The sample here was peripheral blood, taken on day 0 of AZD1222 vaccination. This TCR came from an adult in good health. The sequence joins TRBV6-1 to TRBJ1-3, with 9 bases in between that match TRBD1. The nucleotides read TGTGCCAGCAGTGAGGACAGGGGCGCGGGAAACACCATATATTTT. Translated, this is CASSEDRGAGNTIYF.